The 10 T cell receptor beta chains reported below all come from one sample, sequenced in a study of regulatory T cells in long-lasting Graves disease. Time point of the sample: newly diagnosed GD, antithyroid drugs for less than 3 months. There was RNA extracted from PBMCs, and the TCR library was made from it. Building of the TCR beta libraries involved iRepertoire HTBI primers and Arm-PCR of CDR3 regions. TCRdb reprocessed the multiplex PCR reads with MiXCR, giving one entry per CDR3 protein. This sample carries fewer than 650,000 distinct CDR3 sequences, 16% of them seen once, and the ten largest clones take approximately 20%. These data were also reused for a study on T cells in Graves' hyperthyroidism and ophthalmopathy.

The sample in question was peripheral blood mononuclear cells (PBMCs), obtained at new diagnosis, from a patient treated with antithyroid drugs. Source of these receptors: a woman in her twenties or thirties with Graves disease.

This clonotype was detected ten times or more. This chain connects TRBV6-2 or TRBV6-3 to TRBJ2-3, with a weak D call TRBD2 (6 bases). The V gene lost 4 bases and the J gene lost 2 bases, with 19 bases spanning the gap. CDR1 is MNHEY and CDR2 is SVGEGT in the germline V gene. This CDR3 contains 17 residues. In DNA form, the CDR3 reads TGTGCCAGCAGTTTCCTGAGGCAGCGGGCAAACACAGATACGCAGTATTTT. Translated: CASSFLRQRANTDTQYF.

J is TRBJ2-3 and V is TRBV7-2, with 13 bases identical to TRBD2. The trim removed 8 bases at V and 8 bases at J, leaving 13 bases unmatched. CDR3 length: 16 amino acids. Germline CDR1 reads SGHTA; CDR2 reads FQGNSA. The CDR3 spells CASGGEGLAGAGTQYF. The CDR3 DNA sequence: TGTGCCAGCGGGGGTGAAGGACTAGCGGGAGCGGGTACGCAGTATTTT.

V usage is TRBV19 and J usage is TRBJ1-1, with TRBD1 matching 7 bases. V dropped 5 bases and J dropped 1; count of bases not matched to a gene: 7. The CDR3 totals 15 residues. Germline CDR1 LNHDA, CDR2 SQIVND (reference sequence). CDR3 amino acids: CASSSQQGGNTEAFF. DNA of the CDR3: TGTGCCAGTAGTTCCCAGCAGGGGGGGAACACTGAAGCTTTCTTT.

This clonotype came up many times. CDR3 coding DNA: TGTGCCAGCAAGGCAGGGTGGACCGGGGAGCTGTTTTTT. As protein: CASKAGWTGELFF. The chain couples TRBV2 to TRBJ2-2; perhaps TRBD1 as D (5 bases). This CDR3 comprises 13 residues. Germline V gene lookup returns CDR1 SNHLY and CDR2 FYNNEI. The V and J ends lost 7 bases and 5 bases respectively, with 11 bases between them.

This clonotype was found a few times. The V and J genes are TRBV18 and TRBJ1-2; D gene uncertain. The V gene's germline CDR1 is KGHSH and CDR2 LQKENI. V dropped 3 bases and J dropped 4 bases, with 9 bases sitting between them. CDR3 length: 13 residues. Here the CDR3 reads CASSPRRVYGYTF. CDR3 nucleotide sequence: TGTGCCAGCTCACCTCGCCGCGTCTATGGCTACACCTTC.

This clonotype was seen many times. V usage is TRBV6-1 and J usage is TRBJ2-3, with D perhaps matching TRBD2 (5 bases). The V gene's germline CDR1 is MNHNS and CDR2 SASEGT. Trimming stripped 0 bases from V and 4 bases from J, with 8 bases between. The CDR3 consists of 14 residues. CDR3 amino acids: CASSEAGAADTQYF. CDR3 bases: TGTGCCAGCAGTGAAGCGGGAGCGGCAGATACGCAGTATTTT.

This clonotype was counted at least ten times. The V and J genes are TRBV6-2 or TRBV6-3 and TRBJ2-7; 7 nucleotides align to TRBD2. Per the germline V gene, CDR1 is MNHEY and CDR2 is SVGEGT. There are 14 residues in the CDR3. V lost 5 bases, J lost 0 bases, and 4 bases stayed unmatched. CDR3 amino acids: CASSGRADSYEQYF. CDR3 bases: TGTGCCAGCAGTGGGAGGGCGGACTCCTACGAGCAGTACTTC.

This clonotype has ten or more counts. The chain combines TRBV15 with TRBJ1-1; D gene ambiguous. Trimming left V 1 base short and J 8 bases short, with 11 bases between. Germline CDR1 LNHNV, CDR2 YYDKDF (reference sequence). The CDR3 contains 13 residues. The chain's CDR3 is CATSRGELIEAFF. The CDR3 nucleotides are TGTGCCACCAGCAGAGGGGAACTTATCGAAGCTTTCTTT.

Of note for this clonotype: A much larger clone lies one base from this, so it may be a read error. The chain links TRBV29-1 to TRBJ2-7; maybe TRBD2 (7 bases). CDR1 and CDR2 from the germline V gene are SQVTM and ANQGSEA. The CDR3 is 11 residues long. V was shortened by 4 bases and J by 12 bases, with 16 bases between the two germline ends. This CDR3 is CSVGGGGVPYF. The DNA of the CDR3 is TGCAGCGTTGGGGGAGGGGGTGTACCGTACTTC.

This clonotype occurred a few times. Sequence at one end of the junction differs from germline and may be a read error. The chain is built from TRBV3-1 and TRBJ1-2, with D hard to call. Germline CDR1 is LGHDT and CDR2 is YNNKEL (reference sequence). This CDR3 region has 11 residues. The CDR3 loop is CASSQAQTKAF. The CDR3 coding sequence is TGTGCCAGCAGCCAAGCGCAGACTAAGGCCTTC.